Below, 21 T cell receptor beta chains from the same sample are listed, as sequenced in a study of cytomegalovirus exposure and HLA in healthy donors. A multiplex PCR was run with 60 Vbeta primers and 13 Jbeta primers. The table came from immunoSEQ multiplex PCR; TCRdb's copy has only in-frame clones and leaves some out. Of around 150,000 clones listed, around 88% are singletons. Sequencing was carried out using PBMCs. The source is a woman in her thirties in good health and CMV-seronegative.

The CDR3 reads CAAGRSPSTDTQYF. CDR3 bases: TGTGCAGCGGGGCGGTCCCCTAGCACAGATACGCAGTATTTT. This chain connects TRBV27 to TRBJ2-3, with 7 nucleotides matching TRBD2. The CDR3 covers 14 residues. CDR1 is MNHEY, CDR2 SMNVEV, per germline (reference sequence).

Regarding this clone: A junction end diverges from the germline sequence, so it may reflect a read error. V and J are TRBV6-5 and TRBJ2-5; 7 positions agree with TRBD1. The end of the DNA aligns better with TRBJ2-7, so the J call may be wrong. The CDR3 totals 14 residues. The V gene's germline CDR1 is MNHEY and CDR2 SVGAGI. CDR3 nucleotides: TGTGCCAGCAGCTACTCCGGGACAGTCTACGAGCAGTACTTC. Translation: CASSYSGTVYEQYF.

The chain recombines TRBV7-8 with TRBJ2-1; TRBD2 agrees at 14 bases. Trimming cost V 5 bases and J 1 base; bases outside gene matches: 4. This CDR3 has 17 residues. The germline gives CDR1 SGHVS, CDR2 FQNEAQ. The CDR3 sequence is CASSPRTSGGSYNEQFF. The CDR3 DNA follows: TGTGCCAGCAGCCCGCGGACTAGCGGGGGGTCCTACAATGAGCAGTTCTTC.

This sequence joins TRBV4-3 and TRBJ2-3; 9 bases agree with TRBD2. CDR3 size: 15 residues. J lost 7 bases, V lost 0 bases, and 5 bases had no gene match. CDR1 is LGHNA, CDR2 YSLEER, per germline. The CDR3 protein is CASSQDWRGGNTQYF. DNA of the CDR3: TGCGCCAGCAGCCAAGATTGGCGGGGGGGCAATACGCAGTATTTT.

This chain connects TRBV27 to TRBJ2-7, with D possibly TRBD2 on 6 matching bases. The CDR3 covers 12 residues. CDR1 MNHEY and CDR2 SMNVEV come from the germline V gene (reference sequence). Trimming stripped 4 bases from V and 7 bases from J, with 11 bases between. The CDR3 sequence: CASSSLAGEQYF. The CDR3 region has the DNA TGTGCCAGCAGTTCACTCGCGGGGGAGCAGTACTTC.

This chain uses TRBV5-1 with TRBJ2-5, with 11 bases matching TRBD2. Germline trimming cut 0 bases from V and 0 bases from J; bases unmatched to any gene: 4. There are 17 residues in the CDR3. Germline loops: CDR1 SGHRS, CDR2 YFSETQ. Here the CDR3 reads CASSLEASGRYQETQYF. The CDR3 nucleotides are TGCGCCAGCAGCTTGGAGGCTAGCGGGAGGTACCAAGAGACCCAGTACTTC.

This clone was detected only once. The genes are TRBV5-4 and TRBJ2-7, with 13 bases matching TRBD2. Per germline, CDR1 SGHNT and CDR2 YYREEE (reference sequence). Losses at the gene ends were 6 bases for V and 3 bases for J; bases not matched to a gene: 9. This CDR3 has 16 residues. This CDR3 reads CASTTSGRAGDYEQYF. In DNA, the CDR3 is TGTGCCAGCACCACTAGCGGGAGGGCCGGGGACTACGAGCAGTACTTC. The full variable domain, with the rest looked up from reference TRBV5-4 and TRBJ2-7, is ETGVTQSPTHLIKTRGQQVTLRCSSQSGHNTVSWYQQALGQGPQFIFQYYREEENGRGNFPPRFSGLQFPNYSSELNVNALELDDSALYLCASTTSGRAGDYEQYFGPGTRLTVT.

The genes are TRBV6-5 and TRBJ1-3, with no clear D. The CDR3 loop spans 14 amino acids. Germline CDR1 reads MNHEY; CDR2 reads SVGAGI. V was trimmed by 5 bases and J by 1 base, leaving 9 bases between them. The CDR3 here is CASSRQRSGNTIYF. In DNA form, the CDR3 reads TGTGCCAGCAGTCGGCAGCGGTCTGGAAACACCATATATTTT.

V and J are TRBV9 and TRBJ2-1; 9 bases map to TRBD1. Losses at the gene ends were 0 bases for V and 1 base for J; bases not matched to a gene: 2. In germline, CDR1 is SGDLS, CDR2 YYNGEE. This CDR3 comprises 16 residues. CDR3 loop: CASSVDGTGSYNEQFF. The CDR3 DNA follows: TGTGCCAGCAGCGTAGACGGGACAGGGTCCTACAATGAGCAGTTCTTC.

This chain joins TRBV7-7 and TRBJ2-7; 9 bases match TRBD2. This CDR3 is 17 amino acids long. V lost 2 bases and J lost 3; bases outside the gene matches: 11. Germline loops: CDR1 SSHAT, CDR2 FNYEAQ (reference sequence). The CDR3 DNA reads TGTGCCAGCAGCTTACGCTTTGGCGGGGGGGCGAACTACGAGCAGTACTTC. It specifies CASSLRFGGGANYEQYF.

The chain couples TRBV9 to TRBJ2-1; perhaps TRBD2 as D (5 bases). This CDR3 is built from 15 residues. The V gene lost 0 bases and the J gene lost 4 bases, with 11 bases spanning the gap. Germline loops: CDR1 SGDLS, CDR2 YYNGEE. CDR3 sequence reads: CASSVEGVGYNEQFF. CDR3 DNA sequence: TGTGCCAGCAGCGTAGAGGGAGTGGGGTACAATGAGCAGTTCTTC. Using reference TRBV9 and TRBJ2-1 for the parts outside the CDR3, the full variable domain is DSGVTQTPKHLITATGQRVTLRCSPRSGDLSVYWYQQSLDQGLQFLIQYYNGEERAKGNILERFSAQQFPDLHSELNLSSLELGDSALYFCASSVEGVGYNEQFFGPGTRLTVL.

The chain carries TRBV2 and TRBJ2-5; 8 bases map to TRBD2. The germline gives CDR1 SNHLY, CDR2 FYNNEI. CDR3 length equals 16 residues. Losses at the gene ends were 0 bases for V and 2 bases for J; bases not matched to a gene: 5. In nucleotides, the CDR3 is TGTGCCAGCAGTGAAGCTACGGGGGGGGCGCAAGAGACCCAGTACTTC. It yields the protein CASSEATGGAQETQYF.

This clone was counted a single time. J is TRBJ1-2 and V is TRBV19, with 11 nucleotides matching TRBD1. The CDR3 contains 17 residues. Germline CDR1 LNHDA, CDR2 SQIVND (reference sequence). Losses at the gene ends were 6 bases for V and 0 bases for J; bases not matched to a gene: 9. The DNA for the CDR3 is TGTGCCAGTAGCCGCTCCGGGACAGGGGGAGCTAACTATGGCTACACCTTC. Translation gives CASSRSGTGGANYGYTF.

The chain joins TRBV29-1 to TRBJ2-7, with 7 bases lining up with TRBD1. The CDR3 runs 14 residues. CDR1 is SQVTM and CDR2 is ANQGSEA in the germline V gene. After removal of 0 bases from V and 2 bases from J, the junction contained 4 bases not matched to a gene. Here the CDR3 DNA reads TGCAGCGTTGAAGACCGGGACAGTACCTACGAGCAGTACTTC. Its protein is CSVEDRDSTYEQYF.

The chain uses TRBV2 and TRBJ1-3, with 10 bases aligning to TRBD1. The ends lost 9 bases at V and 4 bases at J; junction bases unmatched: 3. The CDR3 extends over 13 amino acids. Germline V gene lookup returns CDR1 SNHLY and CDR2 FYNNEI. DNA of the CDR3: TGTGCCAGTGGACAGGGGGAAGGAAACACCATATATTTT. The encoded protein is CASGQGEGNTIYF.

The genes are TRBV7-2 and TRBJ1-2; D not resolved. The CDR3 spans 13 residues. Germline CDR1 is SGHTA and CDR2 is FQGNSA. V shed 5 bases and J shed 4 bases, with 11 bases lying between them. This CDR3 is CASSPSRVYGYTF. The CDR3 nucleotides are TGTGCCAGCAGCCCGAGCCGAGTCTATGGCTACACCTTC.

V and J are TRBV7-9 and TRBJ1-1, with TRBD1 identical over 9 bases. CDR1 is SEHNR, CDR2 FQNEAQ, per germline (reference sequence). The V segment lost 2 bases and the J segment 8 bases; nucleotides outside the gene matches: 3. The CDR3 covers 13 residues. The CDR3 is CASSLPGQGEAFF. The CDR3 DNA reads as TGTGCCAGCAGCTTACCTGGACAGGGGGAAGCTTTCTTT.

This clone was seen more than once but under ten times. This chain joins TRBV7-3 and TRBJ2-1; 10 bases are shared with TRBD2. The V segment lost 5 bases and the J segment 7 bases; nucleotides outside the gene matches: 8. Germline V gene lookup returns CDR1 SGHTA and CDR2 FQGTGA. This CDR3 contains 15 residues. CDR3 amino acids: CASSKTAGGLNEQFF. The DNA of the CDR3 is TGTGCCAGCAGCAAGACAGCGGGAGGGCTTAATGAGCAGTTCTTC. The full variable domain, with the rest looked up from reference TRBV7-3 and TRBJ2-1, is GAGVSQTPSNKVTEKGKYVELRCDPISGHTALYWYRQSLGQGPEFLIYFQGTGAADDSGLPNDRFFAVRPEGSVSTLKIQRTERGDSAVYLCASSKTAGGLNEQFFGPGTRLTVL.

This chain joins TRBV7-9 and TRBJ1-2, with TRBD1 identical over 8 bases. Per the germline V gene, CDR1 is SEHNR and CDR2 is FQNEAQ (reference sequence). After removal of 4 bases from V and 8 bases from J, the junction contained 9 bases not matched to a gene. The CDR3 is 14 amino acids. CDR3 sequence reads: CASSYGQGRLGYTF. For the CDR3, the DNA is TGTGCCAGCAGCTACGGACAGGGAAGGTTAGGCTACACCTTC.

The chain's CDR3 is CASSVAAGDQETQYF. Written as DNA, the CDR3 is TGTGCCAGCAGCGTAGCCGCGGGGGACCAAGAGACCCAGTACTTC. J is TRBJ2-5 and V is TRBV9; 7 bases are shared with TRBD2. CDR3 length equals 15 residues. V gave up 0 bases and J gave up 0 bases; unmatched junction bases: 2. The germline CDR1 and CDR2 sequences are SGDLS and YYNGEE.

V and J are TRBV19 and TRBJ2-1; the D gene is possibly TRBD1 (6 bases). Germline V gives CDR1 LNHDA, CDR2 SQIVND (reference sequence). The CDR3 has 15 amino acids. The ends were cut back, 4 bases at V and 6 bases at J, with 16 bases in the middle. CDR3 sequence: CASSTAGVDSNEQFF. CDR3 DNA: TGTGCCAGTAGTACCGCAGGGGTAGATTCCAATGAGCAGTTCTTC. Filled out from reference TRBV19 and TRBJ2-1, the complete variable domain reads DGGITQSPKYLFRKEGQNVTLSCEQNLNHDAMYWYRQDPGQGLRLIYYSQIVNDFQKGDIAEGYSVSREKKESFPLTVTSAQKNPTAFYLCASSTAGVDSNEQFFGPGTRLTVL.